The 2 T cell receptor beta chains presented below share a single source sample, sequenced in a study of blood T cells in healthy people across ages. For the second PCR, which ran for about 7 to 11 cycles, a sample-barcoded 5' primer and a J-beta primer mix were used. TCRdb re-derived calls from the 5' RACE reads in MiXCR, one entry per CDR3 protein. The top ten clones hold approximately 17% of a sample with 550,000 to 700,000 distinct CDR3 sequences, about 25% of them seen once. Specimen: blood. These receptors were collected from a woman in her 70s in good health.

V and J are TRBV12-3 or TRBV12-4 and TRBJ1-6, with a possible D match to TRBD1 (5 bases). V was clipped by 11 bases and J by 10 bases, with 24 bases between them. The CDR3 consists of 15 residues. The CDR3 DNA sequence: TGTGCCGGCACCTCTTTCCGGGGACTCAACTCACCCCTCCACTTT. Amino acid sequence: CAGTSFRGLNSPLHF.

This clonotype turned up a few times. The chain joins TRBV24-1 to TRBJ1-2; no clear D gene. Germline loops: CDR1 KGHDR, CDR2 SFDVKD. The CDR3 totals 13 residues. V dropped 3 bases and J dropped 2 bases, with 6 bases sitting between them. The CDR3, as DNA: TGTGCCACCAGTGATCCCCAGAACTATGGCTACACCTTC. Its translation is CATSDPQNYGYTF.